The source of this T cell receptor (beta chain) is a study of cytomegalovirus exposure and HLA in healthy donors. The wider study: A prior analysis found about 120 million unique TCR beta sequences from some 190 million T cells.

Study outcomes and limitations: Diagnosis of cytomegalovirus status made by the classifier reportedly showed high specificity and sensitivity. According to a later analysis, donors in an Asian-associated ancestry cluster reportedly had fewer N-insertions than the roughly 670-donor mean.

A remark on this clone: What it binds is not known.

The CDR3 extends over 14 amino acids. V lost 6 bases and J lost 4; bases outside the gene matches: 7. Germline loops: CDR1 MNHNS, CDR2 SASEGT. Use of 60 Vbeta and 13 Jbeta primers characterized the PCR. The method was immunoSEQ multiplex PCR; TCRdb's version includes in-frame clones alone and lacks a portion of them. The sample yields over 150,000 clones, 60% to 75% seen once. This chain uses TRBV6-1 with TRBJ1-2; 8 bases are shared with TRBD1. This sequence was found in a woman in her 50s in good health and CMV-seropositive. The sample taken for sequencing was PBMCs. The CDR3 DNA follows: TGTGCCAGCAGGAAACAGGGGGTCGGCTATGGCTACACCTTC. This translates into CASRKQGVGYGYTF.